A single sample is the source of the 20 T cell receptor beta chains below, sequenced in a study of vaccination effects on CD4 cells after COVID-19 (dated by TCRdb to the early 2020s). In the ViraFEST assay, PBMC were stimulated with viral peptide pools, and TCR sequencing was then used to find antigen-specific CD4+ T cell clonotypes based on their expansion. After roughly 11 days of culture, CD4+ T cells were isolated with the EasySep CD4+ T cell isolation kit. Each participant got two doses of an mRNA SARS-CoV-2 vaccine, either BNT162b2 or mRNA-1273. The library was obtained by the immunoSEQ multiplex PCR assay. The source is immuneACCESS, and TCRdb retained only in-frame sequences with V and J called. Part of the clones is not carried over; for the studies checked, unresolved V genes explain less than half of this, and the remainder is unexplained. For this sample the table gives over 25,000 clones, of which over 80% were detected only once. Under 6% of the sample is in the top ten clones.

These receptors have no known antigen. Material: CD4+ T cells from PBMCs cultured with SARS-CoV-2 spike peptides, obtained after COVID-19 vaccination. What the cell subset or site label conveys for this sample: SARS-CoV-2 spike overlapping peptide pool stimulation. All receptors come from a human donor who received a COVID-19 vaccine. Some clones in this sample may be carry-over from other donors' samples.

The chain is built from TRBV6-2 or TRBV6-3 and TRBJ2-7; a weak D match, TRBD2 (6 bases). Trimming shortened V by 2 bases and J by 6 bases, and 8 bases separated the two germline ends. The CDR3 is made up of 12 amino acids. The germline V gene encodes CDR1 MNHEY and CDR2 SVGEGT. The chain's CDR3 is CASSYGGLEQYV. CDR3 DNA sequence: TGTGCCAGCAGTTACGGAGGGCTCGAGCAGTACGTC.

This rearrangement joins TRBV10-3 to TRBJ1-2, with D unresolved. This CDR3 comprises 15 residues. Germline V gene lookup returns CDR1 ENHRY and CDR2 SYGVKD. Deletions cut 1 base from V and 12 bases from J, with 21 bases between. This CDR3 reads CAISEYGVEVGVHTF. For the CDR3, the DNA is TGTGCCATCAGTGAGTATGGGGTGGAAGTCGGAGTCCACACCTTC.

The rearrangement uses TRBV5-8 and TRBJ1-1, with D maybe TRBD1 (5 bases). The length of the CDR3 is 15 residues. Germline CDR1 is SGHTS and CDR2 is YDEGEE. V was pared by 4 bases and J by 0 bases, with 13 bases between. The CDR3 reads CASSGQGSVNTEAFF. The CDR3, as DNA: TGTGCCAGCAGCGGGCAGGGCAGCGTGAACACTGAAGCTTTCTTT.

The V call is TRBV2, the J call TRBJ1-5, with TRBD1 matching over 11 bases. Germline V CDR1 and CDR2: SNHLY, FYNNEI. The CDR3 covers 15 residues. V dropped 6 bases and J dropped 5; count of bases not matched to a gene: 6. The CDR3 DNA reads as TGTGCCAGCAGGGGACAGGGGGGAGCTTATCAGCCCCAGCATTTT. It codes for CASRGQGGAYQPQHF. The whole variable domain, remainder taken from reference TRBV2 and TRBJ1-5, is EPEVTQTPSHQVTQMGQEVILRCVPISNHLYFYWYRQILGQKVEFLVSFYNNEISEKSEIFDDQFSVERPDGSNFTLKIRSTKLEDSAMYFCASRGQGGAYQPQHFGDGTRLSIL.

This clone occurred once. This chain joins TRBV2 and TRBJ2-5; 7 bases align to TRBD1. The germline CDR1 and CDR2 sequences are SNHLY and FYNNEI. With V trimmed by 4 bases and J by 3 bases, 5 bases remained unmatched. The CDR3 loop spans 14 amino acids. The CDR3 DNA is TGTGCCAGCAGTGGACGGGACAGAAAAGAGACCCAGTACTTC. Protein product: CASSGRDRKETQYF.

V gene TRBV2 combines with J gene TRBJ1-1; D might be TRBD1 (5 bases). Germline V gene data show CDR1 as SNHLY and CDR2 as FYNNEI. There are 14 residues in the CDR3. V was cut by 3 bases and J by 7 bases, with 15 bases left in between. CDR3 coding DNA: TGTGCCAGCAGTGACCAGGGATCTCCCAATGAAGCTTTCTTT. Its protein product is CASSDQGSPNEAFF.

The CDR3 protein is CASSPPGTVLALYGYTF. The CDR3 DNA reads as TGTGCCAGCTCACCCCCGGGGACAGTGCTAGCTCTTTATGGCTACACCTTC. The chain recombines TRBV18 with TRBJ1-2; 7 bases align to TRBD1. In germline, CDR1 is KGHSH, CDR2 LQKENI. CDR3 length equals 17 residues. J was trimmed by 5 bases and V by 3 bases; bases with no gene match: 15.

This clone was counted once. The V and J genes are TRBV7-2 and TRBJ2-1, with 8 bases aligning to TRBD2. The germline V gene has CDR1 SGHTA and CDR2 FQGNSA. The CDR3 spans 17 residues. The J segment lost 2 bases and the V segment lost 1 base, leaving 7 bases of the junction unmatched. CDR3 sequence: CASSLVASGPPYNEQFF. The DNA for the CDR3 is TGTGCCAGCAGCTTAGTGGCTAGCGGGCCCCCCTACAATGAGCAGTTCTTC.

This sequence joins TRBV6-5 and TRBJ2-7; no clear D gene. Trimming took off 0 bases at V and 0 bases at J, with 9 bases between the two ends. The CDR3 has 15 residues. Germline CDR1 and CDR2: MNHEY and SVGAGI. The CDR3 here is CASSYSADSSYEQYV. The CDR3 nucleotides are TGTGCCAGCAGTTACTCAGCCGATAGCTCCTACGAGCAGTACGTC.

V and J are TRBV4-2 and TRBJ1-6; no definite D call. The CDR3 has 15 amino acids. Germline CDR1 LGHNA, CDR2 YNFKEQ. Trimming removed 1 base at V and 8 bases at J, with 12 bases between. CDR3 region: CASSQVEAWDSPLHF. The CDR3 DNA reads as TGTGCCAGCAGCCAAGTGGAGGCCTGGGATTCACCCCTCCACTTT.

The chain is built from TRBV5-4 and TRBJ2-2, with a tentative D call TRBD1 (5 bases). Germline CDR1 reads SGHNT; CDR2 reads YYREEE (reference sequence). Between the trimmed V and J ends, which lost 0 bases and 5 bases, there was a span of 17 bases. The CDR3 is made up of 17 amino acids. This CDR3 is CASSLGGQGGKTGELFF. Here the CDR3 DNA reads TGTGCCAGCAGCTTGGGAGGTCAGGGTGGTAAAACCGGGGAGCTGTTTTTT.

The V call is TRBV6-5, the J call TRBJ1-5, with D possibly TRBD1 on 5 matching bases. Trimming shortened V by 6 bases and J by 7 bases, and 13 bases separated the two germline ends. Germline assignment: CDR1 MNHEY and CDR2 SVGAGI. This CDR3 contains 13 residues. As DNA, the CDR3 is TGTGCCAGCAGATATTGGGGCGGGCAGCCCCAGCATTTT. Amino acid sequence: CASRYWGGQPQHF.

The chain employs TRBV12-3 or TRBV12-4 and TRBJ2-4; D unresolved. V was clipped by 4 bases and J by 6 bases, with 7 bases between them. The CDR3 sequence is 12 residues long. Here the CDR3 DNA reads TGTGCCAGCAGTTGGTCGGTAAACATTCAGTACTTC. Translation gives CASSWSVNIQYF.

The chain recombines TRBV18 with TRBJ1-1; no clear D gene. Looked up from germline, CDR1 is KGHSH and CDR2 is LQKENI. The CDR3 sequence is 17 residues long. Between the trimmed V and J ends, which lost 3 bases and 4 bases, there was a span of 21 bases. DNA of the CDR3: TGTGCCAGCTCACCTCGGGAGCTTCCTCAACCCCGCACTGAAGCTTTCTTT. This gives the protein CASSPRELPQPRTEAFF.

This clone was observed a few times. The rearrangement joins TRBV28 to TRBJ2-7; TRBD1 agrees at 11 bases. CDR3 size: 15 residues. J was trimmed by 3 bases and V by 6 bases; bases with no gene match: 7. Looked up from germline, CDR1 is MDHEN and CDR2 is SYDVKM. CDR3 region: CASSRSGTGGYEQYV. CDR3 sequence (DNA): TGTGCCAGCAGCCGGTCCGGGACAGGGGGCTACGAGCAGTACGTC.

V is TRBV6-5 and J is TRBJ1-2; D is ambiguous. The CDR3 sequence is 12 residues long. From germline, CDR1 is MNHEY and CDR2 SVGAGI. Trimming stripped 8 bases from V and 5 bases from J, with 12 bases between. This chain's CDR3 is CASATLPYGYTF. CDR3 DNA sequence: TGTGCCAGCGCTACGTTGCCATATGGCTACACCTTC.

V and J are TRBV6-2 or TRBV6-3 and TRBJ2-2, with 9 bases lining up with TRBD1. V trimming: 5 bases; J trimming: 0 bases; junction bases outside the gene matches: 13. This CDR3 is 19 amino acids long. Germline V gives CDR1 MNHEY, CDR2 SVGEGT. Written as DNA, the CDR3 is TGTGCCAGCAGTCCGGGACAGGGCCCACGAGCCACGAACACCGGGGAGCTGTTTTTT. As protein: CASSPGQGPRATNTGELFF.

J is TRBJ1-2 and V is TRBV6-8; 7 nucleotides agree with TRBD1. The CDR3 runs 14 residues. Looked up from germline, CDR1 is MNHGY and CDR2 is SAAAGT. V lost 6 bases and J lost 6; bases outside the gene matches: 10. The CDR3 region has the DNA TGTGCCAGCAGGGCGGGCAGGGGGGTCCATGGCTACACCTTC. It codes for CASRAGRGVHGYTF.

The chain has TRBV5-1 and TRBJ1-1, with D possibly matching TRBD1 (6 bases). Germline V gives CDR1 SGHRS, CDR2 YFSETQ. This CDR3 is 15 amino acids long. V was pared by 3 bases and J by 0 bases, with 12 bases between. CDR3 protein: CASSSGGHLNTEAFF. The DNA for the CDR3 is TGCGCCAGCAGCTCCGGGGGACATTTGAACACTGAAGCTTTCTTT.

A word on this clone: An end of the junction differs from the germline gene, which may be a read error. The V and J genes are TRBV18 and TRBJ1-2, with 7 bases lining up with TRBD1. CDR1 and CDR2 from the germline V gene are KGHSH and LQKENI. The CDR3 runs to 12 residues. The CDR3 nucleotides are TGTGCCAGCTCACTAGGGACAGTCGGCCGCTCCTTC. Translated, it gives CASSLGTVGRSF.